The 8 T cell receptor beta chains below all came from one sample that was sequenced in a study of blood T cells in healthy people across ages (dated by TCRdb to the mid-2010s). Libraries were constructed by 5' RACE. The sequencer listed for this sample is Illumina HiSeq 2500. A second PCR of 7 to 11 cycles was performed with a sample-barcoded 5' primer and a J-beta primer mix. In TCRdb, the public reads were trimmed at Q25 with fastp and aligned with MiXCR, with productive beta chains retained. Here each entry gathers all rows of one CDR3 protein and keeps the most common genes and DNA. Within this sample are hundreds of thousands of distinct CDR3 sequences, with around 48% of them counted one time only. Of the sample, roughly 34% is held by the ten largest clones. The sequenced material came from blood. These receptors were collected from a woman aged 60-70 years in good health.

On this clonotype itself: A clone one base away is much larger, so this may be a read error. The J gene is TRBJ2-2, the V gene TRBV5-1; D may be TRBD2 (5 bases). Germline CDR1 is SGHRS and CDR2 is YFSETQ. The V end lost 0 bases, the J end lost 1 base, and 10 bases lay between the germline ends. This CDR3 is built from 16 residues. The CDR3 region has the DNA TGCGCCAGCAGCTTGGGGGCCGGGGAGAACACCGGGGAGCTGTTTTTT. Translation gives CASSLGAGENTGELFF.

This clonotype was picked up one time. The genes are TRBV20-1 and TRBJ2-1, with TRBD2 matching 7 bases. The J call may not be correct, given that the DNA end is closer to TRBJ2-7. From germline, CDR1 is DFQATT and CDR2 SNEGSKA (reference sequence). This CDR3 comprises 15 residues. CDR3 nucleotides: TGCAGTGCTACCCGCCTAGCGGCCTCCTACAATGAGCAGTACTTC. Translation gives CSATRLAASYNEQYF.

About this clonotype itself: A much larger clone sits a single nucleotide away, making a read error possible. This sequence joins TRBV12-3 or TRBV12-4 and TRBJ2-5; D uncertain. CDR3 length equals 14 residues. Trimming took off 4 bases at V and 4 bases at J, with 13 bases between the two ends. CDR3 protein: CASSSARSVETQYF. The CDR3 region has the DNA TGTGCCAGCAGTTCGGCCCGTTCGGTAGAGACCCAGTACTTC.

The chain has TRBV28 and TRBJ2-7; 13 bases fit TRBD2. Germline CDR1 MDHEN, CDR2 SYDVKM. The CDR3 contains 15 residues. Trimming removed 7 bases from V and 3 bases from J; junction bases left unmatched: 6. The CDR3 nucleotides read TGTGCCAGCAACCCAGGGACTAGCGGGATCTACGAGCAGTACTTC. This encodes CASNPGTSGIYEQYF.

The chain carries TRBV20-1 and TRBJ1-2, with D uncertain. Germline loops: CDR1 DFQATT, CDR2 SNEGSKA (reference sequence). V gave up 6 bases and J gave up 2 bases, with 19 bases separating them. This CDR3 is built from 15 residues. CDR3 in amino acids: CSAQSDASKNYGYTF. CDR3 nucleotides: TGCAGTGCCCAGAGTGATGCGTCAAAAAACTATGGCTACACCTTC.

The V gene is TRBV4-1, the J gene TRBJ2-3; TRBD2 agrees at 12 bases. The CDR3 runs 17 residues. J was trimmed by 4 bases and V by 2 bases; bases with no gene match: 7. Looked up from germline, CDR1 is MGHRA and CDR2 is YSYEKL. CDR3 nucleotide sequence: TGCGCCAGCAGCCAAACTCCTAGCGGGAGGGCCGCAGATACGCAGTATTTT. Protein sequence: CASSQTPSGRAADTQYF.

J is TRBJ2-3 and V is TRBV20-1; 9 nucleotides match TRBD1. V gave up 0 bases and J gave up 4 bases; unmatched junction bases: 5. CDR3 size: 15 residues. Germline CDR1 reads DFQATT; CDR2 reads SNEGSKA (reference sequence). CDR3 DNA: TGCAGTGCTAGAGATTCACAGGGGGCCTCAGATACGCAGTATTTT. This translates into CSARDSQGASDTQYF.

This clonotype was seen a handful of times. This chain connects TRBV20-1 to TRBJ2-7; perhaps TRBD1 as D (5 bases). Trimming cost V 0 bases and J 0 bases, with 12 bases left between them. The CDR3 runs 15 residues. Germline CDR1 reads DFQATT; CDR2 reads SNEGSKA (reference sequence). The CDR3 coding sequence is TGCAGTGCTAGAGATCCCCAGGGTTCCTCCTACGAGCAGTACTTC. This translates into CSARDPQGSSYEQYF.